The 9 T cell receptor beta chains listed next were all sequenced from one sample in a study of blood T cell repertoires in COVID-19 (dated by TCRdb to about 2020). The library came from the immunoSEQ multiplex PCR assay. TCRdb limited this immuneACCESS table to in-frame rearrangements with V and J called. A share of clones is missing; checked studies link under half to unresolved V genes, and the rest is unexplained. This sample comprises 400,000 to 450,000 clones, roughly 91% of them detected only once. The ten largest clones take up 0.6% of the sample. Sequencing was done on a sample of PBMCs or T cells enriched from blood (not recorded which). These TCRs come from a man between 18 and 29 years old who had recovered from COVID-19.

V usage is TRBV6-6 and J usage is TRBJ1-5; 10 positions match TRBD1. Trimming took 6 bases from V and 7 from J; bases not matched to a gene: 9. The CDR3 spans 15 residues. Germline CDR1 and CDR2: MNHNY and SVGAGI (reference sequence). CDR3 protein: CASRRTGGDRQPQHF. The CDR3 DNA is TGTGCCAGCAGACGGACAGGGGGAGATAGACAGCCCCAGCATTTT.

The V and J genes are TRBV7-2 and TRBJ2-2; 13 nucleotides match TRBD2. The germline CDR1 and CDR2 sequences are SGHTA and FQGNSA. The CDR3 extends over 16 amino acids. The J segment lost 4 bases and the V segment lost 4 bases, leaving 3 bases of the junction unmatched. This chain's CDR3 is CASSSTSGRVTGELFF. The CDR3 DNA reads as TGTGCCAGCAGCTCTACTAGCGGGAGGGTCACCGGGGAGCTGTTTTTT.

The chain has TRBV10-3 and TRBJ2-2; D gene ambiguous. V was trimmed by 2 bases and J by 0 bases, leaving 7 bases between them. The CDR3 length is 15 residues. The germline gives CDR1 ENHRY, CDR2 SYGVKD. The CDR3 DNA follows: TGTGCCATCAGTGAGACAGCAACGAACACCGGGGAGCTGTTTTTT. Amino acid sequence: CAISETATNTGELFF.

The chain recombines TRBV5-5 with TRBJ2-1; 11 bases match TRBD1. Germline CDR1 and CDR2: SGHKS and YYEKEE (reference sequence). V was clipped by 5 bases and J by 8 bases; unmatched bases: 6. The CDR3 runs to 14 residues. The CDR3 reads CASSPGQGAYEQFF. In DNA form, the CDR3 reads TGTGCCAGCAGTCCAGGACAGGGGGCGTATGAGCAGTTCTTC.

The J gene is TRBJ2-3, the V gene TRBV29-1; the D gene is possibly TRBD2 (5 bases). The CDR3 totals 15 residues. Germline V lookup: CDR1 SQVTM, CDR2 ANQGSEA. Trimming shortened V by 5 bases and J by 4 bases, and 19 bases separated the two germline ends. CDR3 sequence: CSVRPKTSTADTQYF. The DNA of the CDR3 is TGCAGCGTTCGCCCCAAAACTAGTACCGCAGATACGCAGTATTTT.

This clone came up a few times. The rearrangement links TRBV27 to TRBJ1-1; the D gene is possibly TRBD1 (5 bases). This CDR3 has 14 amino acids. V was cut by 0 bases and J by 4 bases, with 9 bases left in between. Per the germline V gene, CDR1 is MNHEY and CDR2 is SMNVEV (reference sequence). The DNA for the CDR3 is TGTGCCAGCAGTTTATCGACAGTCCTCACTGAAGCTTTCTTT. Protein product: CASSLSTVLTEAFF.

V is TRBV4-1 and J is TRBJ2-2; 9 bases map to TRBD2. There are 17 residues in the CDR3. Trimming at V came to 0 bases and at J to 6 bases, leaving 8 bases not matched to a gene. The germline CDR1 and CDR2 sequences are MGHRA and YSYEKL. DNA for the CDR3: TGCGCCAGCAGCCAAGAGCTAGCGGGAAGAATCGCCGGGGAGCTGTTTTTT. This sequence encodes CASSQELAGRIAGELFF.

The rearrangement joins TRBV15 to TRBJ1-2, with 11 bases that match TRBD1. This CDR3 spans 16 amino acids. Germline-derived CDR1 and CDR2 are LNHNV and YYDKDF (reference sequence). V was clipped by 5 bases and J by 7 bases; unmatched bases: 12. CDR3 DNA: TGTGCCACCAGCGAGACACTAGGACAGGGGGCAGGTGGCTACACCTTC. The encoded protein is CATSETLGQGAGGYTF.

This chain connects TRBV30 to TRBJ1-4, with D unclear. This CDR3 has 12 amino acids. The germline V gene has CDR1 GTSNPN and CDR2 SVGIG (reference sequence). The germline V and J ends were trimmed by 1 base and 8 bases, with 8 bases remaining between them. The CDR3 bases are TGTGCCTGGAGTGGGACTCGAGAAAAACTGTTTTTT. Its protein product is CAWSGTREKLFF.